A single sample gave rise to the 28 T cell receptor beta chains below, sequenced in a study of type 1 regulatory T cells. TCRdb reanalysed the reads using MiXCR and keeps one entry per CDR3 protein. The sample includes 15,000 to 20,000 distinct CDR3 sequences, approximately 10% of them seen just once. Sequenced material: CD4+ T cells, either the whole sample or a sorted fraction (not recorded which). Receptors were obtained from a human donor in good health.

This clonotype was recorded a few times. The rearrangement links TRBV7-8 to TRBJ2-1; TRBD2 aligns across 11 bases. J was trimmed by 6 bases and V by 0 bases; bases with no gene match: 7. The CDR3 is made up of 17 amino acids. The germline V gene encodes CDR1 SGHVS and CDR2 FQNEAQ. The CDR3 bases are TGTGCCAGCAGCTTAGCGTTGGGGACTAGCGGCCCCAATGAGCAGTTCTTC. As protein: CASSLALGTSGPNEQFF.

This chain uses TRBV5-1 with TRBJ2-1; D possibly corresponds to TRBD2 (6 bases). CDR1 SGHRS and CDR2 YFSETQ come from the germline V gene. CDR3 length: 15 residues. Trimming stripped 4 bases from V and 1 base from J, with 12 bases between. CDR3 sequence (DNA): TGCGCCAGCAGCGGGGGAGGTGGATCCTACAATGAGCAGTTCTTC. This codes for CASSGGGGSYNEQFF. The variable domain in full, completed from reference TRBV5-1 and TRBJ2-1, reads KAGVTQTPRYLIKTRGQQVTLSCSPISGHRSVSWYQQTPGQGLQFLFEYFSETQRNKGNFPGRFSGRQFSNSRSEMNVSTLELGDSALYLCASSGGGGSYNEQFFGPGTRLTVL.

The chain couples TRBV5-1 to TRBJ2-3; 9 nucleotides agree with TRBD2. The CDR3 length is 15 residues. Trimming at V came to 4 bases and at J to 2 bases, leaving 5 bases not matched to a gene. Germline V gene lookup returns CDR1 SGHRS and CDR2 YFSETQ. The CDR3 bases are TGCGCCAGCAGCCCGACTAGCGGAAACACAGATACGCAGTATTTT. This sequence encodes CASSPTSGNTDTQYF.

This clonotype has at least ten counts. This sequence joins TRBV30 and TRBJ1-2; no definite D call. The V and J ends lost 2 bases and 7 bases respectively, with 8 bases between them. Germline V gene lookup returns CDR1 GTSNPN and CDR2 SVGIG (reference sequence). The CDR3 length is 11 residues. CDR3 loop: CAWSLKGGYTF. The CDR3 bases are TGTGCCTGGAGTCTGAAGGGTGGCTACACCTTC.

A few counts support this clonotype. The genes are TRBV7-2 and TRBJ2-3; D is possibly TRBD2 (6 bases). The CDR3 contains 14 residues. V was pared by 7 bases and J by 2 bases, with 13 bases between. The germline V gene has CDR1 SGHTA and CDR2 FQGNSA. Written as DNA, the CDR3 is TGTGCCAGCACCAGTAGCGGCTACACAGATACGCAGTATTTT. This gives the protein CASTSSGYTDTQYF.

In this sample, this clonotype turned up a few times. This sequence joins TRBV5-4 and TRBJ2-3; D is ambiguous. The germline V gene has CDR1 SGHNT and CDR2 YYREEE (reference sequence). V was shortened by 3 bases and J by 0 bases, with 11 bases between the two germline ends. There are 15 residues in the CDR3. The CDR3 loop is CASSSGWGSTDTQYF. CDR3 in DNA: TGTGCCAGCAGCTCCGGCTGGGGAAGCACAGATACGCAGTATTTT.

This clonotype was detected ten times or more. V gene TRBV28 combines with J gene TRBJ1-6, with 7 bases aligning to TRBD1. The CDR3 runs 14 residues. Germline trimming cut 6 bases from V and 7 bases from J; bases unmatched to any gene: 6. Germline V lookup: CDR1 MDHEN, CDR2 SYDVKM. CDR3: CASSTTGWNSPLHF. In DNA form, the CDR3 reads TGTGCCAGCAGCACGACAGGGTGGAATTCACCCCTCCACTTT.

Details on this clonotype: This may stem from a read error, because a much larger clone lies one nucleotide away. The chain carries TRBV5-1 and TRBJ2-5; D is unclear. Germline lookup yields CDR1 SGHRS and CDR2 YFSETQ. This CDR3 region has 14 residues. The CDR3 sequence is CANSLELSRETQYF. CDR3 coding DNA: TGCGCCAACAGCTTGGAGCTATCTCGGGAGACCCAGTACTTC.

This clonotype occurred many times. The V call is TRBV27, the J call TRBJ2-7; D gene unclear. Germline CDR1 is MNHEY and CDR2 is SMNVEV (reference sequence). The CDR3 has 14 amino acids. V gave up 2 bases and J gave up 6 bases, with 14 bases separating them. CDR3 amino acids: CASSLRNPTSEQYF. In nucleotides, the CDR3 is TGTGCCAGCAGTTTAAGGAATCCGACGAGCGAGCAGTACTTC.

This clonotype is termed medium-sized. The CDR3 spells CASSPSGIHIQYF. The CDR3 DNA follows: TGCGCCAGCAGCCCCTCCGGGATCCACATTCAGTACTTC. The rearrangement uses TRBV5-1 and TRBJ2-4; tentative D call: TRBD2 (5 bases). CDR3 length: 13 amino acids. Germline-derived CDR1 and CDR2 are SGHRS and YFSETQ. The ends were cut back, 4 bases at V and 8 bases at J, with 13 bases in the middle.

Ten or more counts support this clonotype. This rearrangement joins TRBV29-1 to TRBJ1-4; tentative D call: TRBD1 (5 bases). The length of the CDR3 is 14 residues. V was cut by 4 bases and J by 7 bases, with 16 bases left in between. CDR1 SQVTM and CDR2 ANQGSEA come from the germline V gene. This CDR3 reads CSVGSGLGSEKLFF. The CDR3, as DNA: TGCAGCGTTGGGTCAGGGCTGGGGTCTGAAAAACTGTTTTTT.

V gene TRBV6-5 combines with J gene TRBJ2-2, with 8 nucleotides matching TRBD2. The V gene's germline CDR1 is MNHEY and CDR2 SVGAGI. The J segment lost 4 bases and the V segment lost 7 bases, leaving 8 bases of the junction unmatched. The CDR3 spans 15 residues. The CDR3 here is CASTSGGISTGELFF. In DNA, the CDR3 is TGTGCCAGCACCTCGGGGGGGATCTCCACCGGGGAGCTGTTTTTT.

The V call is TRBV30, the J call TRBJ2-5; 7 bases agree with TRBD1. In germline, CDR1 is GTSNPN, CDR2 SVGIG (reference sequence). The CDR3 consists of 13 residues. V was clipped by 3 bases and J by 7 bases; unmatched bases: 8. CDR3 in DNA: TGTGCCTGGAGCAGGGACAGCAAAGGGACCCAGTACTTC. It translates to CAWSRDSKGTQYF.

This clonotype ranks as medium-sized (0.01 to 0.1%). One end of the junction fails to match germline, which may point to a read error. This sequence joins TRBV5-1 and TRBJ2-1; D unresolved. The CDR3 extends over 12 amino acids. Germline CDR1 is SGHRS and CDR2 is YFSETQ. CDR3 bases: TGCGCCAGCAGGTTGGACCCAGGCAAGCAGTTCTTC. Encoded protein: CASRLDPGKQFF. Complete variable domain (other parts from reference TRBV5-1 and TRBJ2-1): KAGVTQTPRYLIKTRGQQVTLSCSPISGHRSVSWYQQTPGQGLQFLFEYFSETQRNKGNFPGRFSGRQFSNSRSEMNVSTLELGDSALYLCASRLDPGKQFFGPGTRLTVL.

This clonotype was seen repeatedly, ten times or more. This chain uses TRBV27 with TRBJ1-2, with no clear D. Trimming stripped 7 bases from V and 2 bases from J, with 17 bases between. The CDR3 length is 15 residues. Germline CDR1 is MNHEY and CDR2 is SMNVEV (reference sequence). The DNA of the CDR3 is TGTGCCAGCACCTCTTTTACGGGCAGGAACTATGGCTACACCTTC. The encoded protein is CASTSFTGRNYGYTF.

Remarks on this clonotype: A read error may explain this, as a much larger clone is one base away. This sequence joins TRBV18 and TRBJ1-1; D is ambiguous. Germline CDR1 is KGHSH and CDR2 is LQKENI. The CDR3 runs 14 residues. In nucleotides, the CDR3 is TGTGCCAGCCCACCTAACAACATGAACACTGAAGCTTTCTTT. The encoded protein is CASPPNNMNTEAFF.

In this sample, this clonotype is medium-sized. V usage is TRBV29-1 and J usage is TRBJ2-1, with a tentative D call TRBD1 (5 bases). The V gene lost 0 bases and the J gene lost 8 bases, with 11 bases spanning the gap. The CDR3 has 13 residues. Germline V gene lookup returns CDR1 SQVTM and CDR2 ANQGSEA. The chain's CDR3 is CSVEDHQGYEQFF. The CDR3 DNA reads TGCAGCGTTGAAGATCACCAGGGCTATGAGCAGTTCTTC.

This clonotype was counted many times. V gene TRBV7-2 combines with J gene TRBJ2-1; D unresolved. The V end was cut by 1 base, the J end by 4 bases, with 8 bases between. The CDR3 spans 14 residues. Per the germline V gene, CDR1 is SGHTA and CDR2 is FQGNSA. This CDR3 reads CASSLVSIYNEQFF. The CDR3 bases are TGTGCCAGCAGCTTAGTGTCGATTTACAATGAGCAGTTCTTC.

The V call is TRBV7-2, the J call TRBJ2-5, with D hard to call. Trimming cost V 3 bases and J 1 base, with 6 bases left between them. The V gene's germline CDR1 is SGHTA and CDR2 FQGNSA. This CDR3 is 13 amino acids long. The CDR3 region is CASSLAFQETQYF. CDR3 DNA: TGTGCCAGCAGCTTGGCCTTCCAAGAGACCCAGTACTTC.

This clonotype has at least ten counts. V usage is TRBV29-1 and J usage is TRBJ2-1, with unresolved D. The CDR3 extends over 13 amino acids. The ends were cut back, 4 bases at V and 2 bases at J, with 9 bases in the middle. CDR1 and CDR2 (germline): SQVTM, ANQGSEA. CDR3 sequence reads: CSVGKQPYNEQFF. CDR3 coding DNA: TGCAGCGTTGGGAAACAGCCCTACAATGAGCAGTTCTTC.

Only a few counts were recorded for this clonotype. The gene calls are TRBV3-1 and TRBJ2-3; D perhaps matches TRBD1 (6 bases). Per germline, CDR1 LGHDT and CDR2 YNNKEL (reference sequence). The CDR3 covers 15 residues. V was cut by 2 bases and J by 6 bases, with 15 bases left in between. CDR3 sequence reads: CASSQNVQGGDTQYF. The DNA for the CDR3 is TGTGCCAGCAGCCAAAACGTACAGGGTGGTGATACGCAGTATTTT.

By share, this clonotype counts as medium-sized. CDR3 sequence reads: CASSLSRTEAFF. In nucleotides, the CDR3 is TGTGCCAGCAGTTTAAGTCGCACTGAAGCTTTCTTT. This chain connects TRBV12-3 or TRBV12-4 to TRBJ1-1; D is ambiguous. The CDR3 has 12 amino acids. The ends were cut back, 2 bases at V and 4 bases at J, with 5 bases in the middle.

This clonotype was recorded at least ten times. The V and J genes are TRBV5-6 and TRBJ1-5; D call uncertain. This CDR3 region has 13 residues. Trimming left V 0 bases short and J 7 bases short, with 8 bases between. Germline V gives CDR1 SGHDT, CDR2 YYEEEE. As DNA, the CDR3 is TGTGCCAGCAGCTTGGGAGGGAGGCAGCCCCAGCATTTT. Its translation is CASSLGGRQPQHF.

The sample holds many counts of this clonotype. V is TRBV6-5 and J is TRBJ2-2; D gene unclear. Trimming took off 2 bases at V and 8 bases at J, with 6 bases between the two ends. There are 12 residues in the CDR3. Germline V lookup: CDR1 MNHEY, CDR2 SVGAGI. This CDR3 is CASSYLTGELFF. CDR3 sequence (DNA): TGTGCCAGCAGTTACCTCACGGGGGAGCTGTTTTTT.

In this sample, this clonotype turned up many times. This chain uses TRBV28 with TRBJ1-1; no definite D call. The CDR3 sequence is 15 residues long. Germline V CDR1 and CDR2: MDHEN, SYDVKM. Deletions cut 3 bases from V and 3 bases from J, with 14 bases between. The CDR3 DNA follows: TGTGCCAGCAGTTTCCGGGGAGAGCTGGACACTGAAGCTTTCTTT. Its translation is CASSFRGELDTEAFF.

DNA for the CDR3: TGTGCCAGCAGTTTTAGCGGGAGCACAGATACGCAGTATTTT. The encoded protein is CASSFSGSTDTQYF. V and J are TRBV12-3 or TRBV12-4 and TRBJ2-3; TRBD2 aligns across 7 bases. V lost 3 bases, J lost 0 bases, and 0 bases stayed unmatched. This CDR3 is built from 14 residues.

In its sample, this clonotype was seen a few times. The chain uses TRBV29-1 and TRBJ2-7, with unresolved D. The CDR3 length is 12 residues. V was cut by 6 bases and J by 0 bases, with 9 bases left in between. Germline V gene sequence: CDR1 SQVTM, CDR2 ANQGSEA. Here the CDR3 DNA reads TGCAGCGTATCAGACAACTCCTACGAGCAGTACTTC. It translates to CSVSDNSYEQYF.

A remark on this clonotype: A read error may explain this, as a much larger clone is one base away. V is TRBV9 and J is TRBJ2-5; 8 positions agree with TRBD1. Germline lookup yields CDR1 SGDLS and CDR2 YYNGEE. The CDR3 runs 16 residues. V gave up 6 bases and J gave up 0 bases; unmatched junction bases: 10. This CDR3 reads CASNEAGGLYQETQYF. CDR3 sequence (DNA): TGTGCCAGCAACGAGGCAGGGGGCTTGTACCAAGAGACCCAGTACTTC.